This T cell receptor (beta chain) derives from a study of T cell changes during pregnancy in multiple sclerosis. This clone was seen once. V lost 3 bases and J lost 3; bases outside the gene matches: 7. The CDR3 consists of 16 residues. From germline, CDR1 is SGHAT and CDR2 FQNNGV. Using immunoSEQ multiplex PCR, the repertoire was profiled, and TCRdb retains in-frame clones only, with some absent. The sample consists of under 80,000 clones, over 80% of them appearing once. The material sequenced was peripheral blood, taken before pregnancy. This sequence was found in a female donor with multiple sclerosis, enrolled in a pregnancy study. J is TRBJ2-3 and V is TRBV11-2; 9 nucleotides match TRBD2. CDR3 residues: CASSFPAGGPTDTQYF. The CDR3 coding sequence is TGTGCCAGCAGCTTCCCGGCGGGAGGGCCAACAGATACGCAGTATTTT.